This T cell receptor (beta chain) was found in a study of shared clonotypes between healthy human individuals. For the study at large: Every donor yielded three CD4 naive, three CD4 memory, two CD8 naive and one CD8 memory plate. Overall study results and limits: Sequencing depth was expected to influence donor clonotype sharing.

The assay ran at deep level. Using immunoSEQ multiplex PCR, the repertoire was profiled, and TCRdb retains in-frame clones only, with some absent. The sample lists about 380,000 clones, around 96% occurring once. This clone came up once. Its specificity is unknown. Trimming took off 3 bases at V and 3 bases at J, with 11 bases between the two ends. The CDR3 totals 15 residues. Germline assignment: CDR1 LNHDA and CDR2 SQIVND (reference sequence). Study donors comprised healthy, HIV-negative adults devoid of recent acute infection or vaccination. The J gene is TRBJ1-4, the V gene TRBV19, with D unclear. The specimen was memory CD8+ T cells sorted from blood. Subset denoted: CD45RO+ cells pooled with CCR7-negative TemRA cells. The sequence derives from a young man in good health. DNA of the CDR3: TGTGCCAGTAGTATTTCGGGTTTGGCTAATGAAAAACTGTTTTTT. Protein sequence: CASSISGLANEKLFF.